The 18 T cell receptor beta chains reported below all come from one sample, sequenced in a study of T cell changes during pregnancy in multiple sclerosis. Method: immunoSEQ multiplex PCR; TCRdb's copy keeps in-frame clones and lacks some. Of about 14,000 clones in the sample, about nine tenths were seen once. Material: CD8+ T cells from peripheral blood mononuclear cells, obtained in the first trimester of pregnancy. The source of these receptors is a female donor with multiple sclerosis, enrolled in a pregnancy study.

V is TRBV7-3 and J is TRBJ2-3, with TRBD2 identical over 9 bases. Germline V CDR1 and CDR2: SGHTA, FQGTGA. The CDR3 loop spans 15 amino acids. With 2 bases clipped from V and 3 bases from J, the junction kept 3 bases outside the gene matches. DNA of the CDR3: TGTGCCAGCAGCTTATCGCTAGCGGGGACAGATACGCAGTATTTT. It yields the protein CASSLSLAGTDTQYF.

This clone was detected only a few times. J is TRBJ2-2 and V is TRBV5-5, with D perhaps matching TRBD2 (6 bases). CDR3 length equals 15 residues. The ends were cut back, 3 bases at V and 5 bases at J, with 14 bases in the middle. The germline V gene encodes CDR1 SGHKS and CDR2 YYEKEE (reference sequence). As DNA, the CDR3 is TGTGCCAGCAGCTCGGAGATAGGAGGGACCGGGGAGCTGTTTTTT. Residues: CASSSEIGGTGELFF.

The gene calls are TRBV4-3 and TRBJ2-7; 11 bases align to TRBD1. The CDR3 is made up of 17 amino acids. Germline V gene lookup returns CDR1 LGHNA and CDR2 YSLEER. V lost 3 bases, J lost 3 bases, and 10 bases stayed unmatched. CDR3 DNA: TGCGCCAGCAGCCAGGTTCTTGAAGGGACAGGGGGCTACGAGCAGTACTTC. This sequence encodes CASSQVLEGTGGYEQYF.

The rearrangement uses TRBV11-2 and TRBJ2-3, with no clear D. This CDR3 has 17 residues. From germline, CDR1 is SGHAT and CDR2 FQNNGV. V lost 2 bases to trimming and J lost 0 bases, with 15 bases between them. DNA for the CDR3: TGTGCCAGCAGCTTAAAACGGAGCCGACCTAGCACAGATACGCAGTATTTT. Amino acids: CASSLKRSRPSTDTQYF.

The genes are TRBV10-3 and TRBJ1-6; D not resolved. The CDR3 totals 16 residues. V lost 0 bases and J lost 0, with 6 bases in between. Germline V gives CDR1 ENHRY, CDR2 SYGVKD. The DNA for the CDR3 is TGTGCCATCAGTGAGTCACGGAGCTCCTATAATTCACCCCTCCACTTT. This translates into CAISESRSSYNSPLHF.

This clone was picked up one time. CDR3 DNA: TGCGCCAGCAGCCAAGGGACTCGTCATCAGCCCCAGCATTTT. This codes for CASSQGTRHQPQHF. The chain recombines TRBV4-1 with TRBJ1-5, with D hard to call. This CDR3 is 14 amino acids long. The germline gives CDR1 MGHRA, CDR2 YSYEKL. Trimming left V 1 base short and J 5 bases short, with 9 bases between.

The rearrangement links TRBV4-2 to TRBJ2-1, with 7 positions matching TRBD2. There are 15 residues in the CDR3. Per the germline V gene, CDR1 is LGHNA and CDR2 is YNFKEQ. V dropped 3 bases and J dropped 5; count of bases not matched to a gene: 7. The CDR3, as DNA: TGTGCCAGCAGCCACACCGGGACTACAGACAATGAGCAGTTCTTC. It codes for CASSHTGTTDNEQFF.

This clone has just a few counts. CDR3 in amino acids: CASTVRRGPRYEQYF. In DNA, the CDR3 is TGTGCCAGCACCGTTAGAAGGGGGCCCCGCTACGAGCAGTACTTC. The gene calls are TRBV11-1 and TRBJ2-7, with 7 bases that match TRBD1. V lost 7 bases and J lost 3; bases outside the gene matches: 12. The germline V gene has CDR1 SGHAT and CDR2 FQDESV (reference sequence). The CDR3 is made up of 15 amino acids.

The V gene is TRBV5-4, the J gene TRBJ2-1, with a tentative D call TRBD1 (6 bases). Looked up from germline, CDR1 is SGHNT and CDR2 is YYREEE (reference sequence). The V and J ends lost 4 bases and 5 bases respectively, with 7 bases between them. This CDR3 comprises 12 residues. CDR3 protein: CASSEGDNEQFF. CDR3 bases: TGTGCCAGCAGCGAGGGGGACAATGAGCAGTTCTTC. Based on the CDR3 plus reference TRBV5-4 and TRBJ2-1, the full variable domain is ETGVTQSPTHLIKTRGQQVTLRCSSQSGHNTVSWYQQALGQGPQFIFQYYREEENGRGNFPPRFSGLQFPNYSSELNVNALELDDSALYLCASSEGDNEQFFGPGTRLTVL.

The chain employs TRBV6-5 and TRBJ2-2, with 10 bases that match TRBD2. CDR1 and CDR2 from the germline V gene are MNHEY and SVGAGI. V lost 4 bases and J lost 2; bases outside the gene matches: 1. CDR3 length: 15 amino acids. CDR3 bases: TGTGCCAGCAGTTTAGCGGGGGGAAACACCGGGGAGCTGTTTTTT. Amino acid sequence: CASSLAGGNTGELFF.

The rearrangement links TRBV6-1 to TRBJ1-5; no clear D gene. Trimming cost V 6 bases and J 5 bases, with 11 bases left between them. This CDR3 spans 13 amino acids. Germline V gene data show CDR1 as MNHNS and CDR2 as SASEGT. This CDR3 reads CASSQEHHQPQHF. The CDR3 bases are TGTGCCAGCAGCCAAGAACACCATCAGCCCCAGCATTTT.

The chain carries TRBV5-6 and TRBJ2-2; D not certain. The CDR3 is 14 residues long. V gave up 5 bases and J gave up 5 bases, with 13 bases separating them. Germline CDR1 reads SGHDT; CDR2 reads YYEEEE. The CDR3 is CASRFTVGTGELFF. The CDR3 coding sequence is TGTGCCAGCAGGTTCACCGTCGGGACCGGGGAGCTGTTTTTT.

J is TRBJ1-2 and V is TRBV7-2; D gene uncertain. CDR3 length: 15 amino acids. Deletions cut 1 base from V and 10 bases from J, with 19 bases between. CDR1 is SGHTA, CDR2 FQGNSA, per germline. CDR3 bases: TGTGCCAGCAGCTTAGGGCCAGGCGCCTCTCTCTTCTACACCTTC. Translated, it gives CASSLGPGASLFYTF.

The chain joins TRBV28 to TRBJ2-1; D is possibly TRBD1 (6 bases). The CDR3 sequence is 15 residues long. Trimming left V 4 bases short and J 2 bases short, with 12 bases between. Germline V CDR1 and CDR2: MDHEN, SYDVKM. CDR3 sequence reads: CASSWATGPYNEQFF. CDR3 sequence (DNA): TGTGCCAGCAGTTGGGCGACAGGACCCTACAATGAGCAGTTCTTC.

The J gene is TRBJ1-1, the V gene TRBV7-6; D ambiguous. CDR1 and CDR2 (germline): SGHVS, FNYEAQ. The CDR3 covers 14 residues. The V and J ends lost 1 base and 0 bases respectively, with 6 bases between them. The CDR3, as DNA: TGTGCCAGCAGCTTAGGTACAATGAACACTGAAGCTTTCTTT. As protein: CASSLGTMNTEAFF.

Only one count was recorded for this clone. The rearrangement uses TRBV5-1 and TRBJ2-1; D possibly corresponds to TRBD2 (6 bases). This CDR3 region has 15 residues. V was pared by 9 bases and J by 6 bases, with 22 bases between. Germline V gene data show CDR1 as SGHRS and CDR2 as YFSETQ. CDR3 bases: TGCGCCACCTGTTGCCGGGACTCGAGGTCCAATGAGCAGTTCTTC. Translation: CATCCRDSRSNEQFF.

The V call is TRBV7-9, the J call TRBJ2-3, with D uncertain. The germline V gene has CDR1 SEHNR and CDR2 FQNEAQ (reference sequence). The ends were cut back, 5 bases at V and 0 bases at J, with 3 bases in the middle. The CDR3 consists of 12 residues. CDR3 sequence: CASSPSTDTQYF. The CDR3 DNA follows: TGTGCCAGCAGCCCTAGCACAGATACGCAGTATTTT. Full variable domain (remainder filled in from reference TRBV7-9 and TRBJ2-3): DTGVSQNPRHKITKRGQNVTFRCDPISEHNRLYWYRQTLGQGPEFLTYFQNEAQLEKSRLLSDRFSAERPKGSFSTLEIQRTEQGDSAMYLCASSPSTDTQYFGPGTRLTVL.

The sample holds a few counts of this clone. The genes are TRBV7-8 and TRBJ2-2; D possibly corresponds to TRBD2 (6 bases). The CDR3 contains 14 residues. Per the germline V gene, CDR1 is SGHVS and CDR2 is FQNEAQ. Trimming left V 3 bases short and J 4 bases short, with 9 bases between. This CDR3 reads CASSFRETTGELFF. The CDR3 region has the DNA TGTGCCAGCAGCTTCCGGGAGACCACCGGGGAGCTGTTTTTT. The variable domain in full, completed from reference TRBV7-8 and TRBJ2-2, reads GAGVSQSPRYKVAKRGQDVALRCDPISGHVSLFWYQQALGQGPEFLTYFQNEAQLDKSGLPSDRFFAERPEGSVSTLKIQRTQQEDSAVYLCASSFRETTGELFFGEGSRLTVL.